One and the same sample provided the 27 T cell receptor beta chains below, sequenced in a study of blood T cell repertoires in COVID-19. Produced via immunoSEQ multiplex PCR; TCRdb's table is partial and in-frame only. This table holds 200,000 to 250,000 clones, around 83% found once. The material sequenced was peripheral blood. All receptors come from a woman between 50 and 59 years old with acute or convalescent COVID-19.

The genes are TRBV6-1 and TRBJ2-6; 8 nucleotides match TRBD1. The CDR3 has 16 amino acids. V gave up 4 bases and J gave up 1 base; unmatched junction bases: 3. Looked up from germline, CDR1 is MNHNS and CDR2 is SASEGT. The CDR3 here is CASSAYRGSGANVLTF. Here the CDR3 DNA reads TGTGCCAGCAGTGCCTACAGGGGGTCTGGGGCCAACGTCCTGACTTTC.

This chain links TRBV18 with TRBJ2-5; 7 bases are a match to TRBD2. V lost 2 bases and J lost 13; bases outside the gene matches: 13. This CDR3 region has 14 residues. The V gene's germline CDR1 is KGHSH and CDR2 LQKENI. The CDR3 nucleotides are TGTGCCAGCTCACCAACTACTAGCGCTGAGACCGGGTACTTC. Translating it yields CASSPTTSAETGYF.

The V gene is TRBV27, the J gene TRBJ1-2; 7 nucleotides agree with TRBD1. Germline V lookup: CDR1 MNHEY, CDR2 SMNVEV (reference sequence). Trimming removed 7 bases from V and 0 bases from J; junction bases left unmatched: 29. CDR3 length: 22 residues. CDR3 loop: CASTLRGQVWGSDGIPNYGYTF. CDR3 nucleotides: TGTGCCAGCACCCTTAGGGGGCAGGTTTGGGGATCCGATGGGATCCCTAACTATGGCTACACCTTC.

V gene TRBV7-8 combines with J gene TRBJ1-5; 7 positions agree with TRBD1. The CDR3 contains 14 residues. V trimming: 5 bases; J trimming: 6 bases; junction bases outside the gene matches: 7. The germline gives CDR1 SGHVS, CDR2 FQNEAQ. This chain's CDR3 is CASSKDRVGQPQHF. CDR3 DNA sequence: TGTGCCAGCAGCAAAGACAGGGTCGGTCAGCCCCAGCATTTT.

This clone came up a few times. The rearrangement uses TRBV5-1 and TRBJ1-1; D gene ambiguous. In germline, CDR1 is SGHRS, CDR2 YFSETQ. V was cut by 4 bases and J by 2 bases, with 6 bases left in between. This CDR3 has 12 amino acids. Written as DNA, the CDR3 is TGCGCCAGCAGCCAACACAACACTGAAGCTTTCTTT. It translates to CASSQHNTEAFF.

The CDR3 region has the DNA TGTGCCAGCAGTGAGAATGAGAATGAAAAACTGTTTTTT. Residues: CASSENENEKLFF. The rearrangement uses TRBV6-4 and TRBJ1-4; D gene unclear. The CDR3 is made up of 13 amino acids. Trimming took off 3 bases at V and 5 bases at J, with 7 bases between the two ends. Germline CDR1 MRHNA, CDR2 SNTAGT.

This chain links TRBV24-1 with TRBJ1-5; TRBD1 matches at 7 bases. Losses at the gene ends were 2 bases for V and 6 bases for J; bases not matched to a gene: 6. The germline CDR1 and CDR2 sequences are KGHDR and SFDVKD. This CDR3 is 15 amino acids long. In DNA, the CDR3 is TGTGCCACCAGTGATTCGACAGGGATGGGTCAGCCCCAGCATTTT. Translated, it gives CATSDSTGMGQPQHF.

This clone occurred once. V is TRBV5-1 and J is TRBJ2-7; no clear D. Trimming removed 4 bases from V and 6 bases from J, with 14 bases in between. The CDR3 contains 13 residues. Germline V gene lookup returns CDR1 SGHRS and CDR2 YFSETQ. CDR3 region: CASSALQEGEQYF. The CDR3, as DNA: TGCGCCAGCAGCGCGCTGCAGGAAGGCGAGCAGTACTTC.

The genes are TRBV27 and TRBJ2-1; D is perhaps TRBD2 (6 bases). CDR1 MNHEY and CDR2 SMNVEV come from the germline V gene (reference sequence). CDR3 size: 14 residues. V was trimmed by 5 bases and J by 4 bases, leaving 12 bases between them. The CDR3 sequence is CASSPGGSYNEQFF. Written as DNA, the CDR3 is TGTGCCAGCAGTCCCGGGGGTAGTTACAATGAGCAGTTCTTC.

This rearrangement joins TRBV19 to TRBJ1-4, with 9 bases identical to TRBD1. With V trimmed by 6 bases and J by 7 bases, 6 bases remained unmatched. This CDR3 comprises 14 residues. Germline CDR1 LNHDA, CDR2 SQIVND (reference sequence). CDR3 sequence reads: CASRLQGAREKLFF. The CDR3 DNA reads TGTGCCAGTAGATTACAGGGGGCGCGTGAAAAACTGTTTTTT.

J is TRBJ2-7 and V is TRBV25-1; tentatively, D is TRBD1 (6 bases). CDR3 length: 15 amino acids. Trimming shortened V by 4 bases and J by 0 bases, and 13 bases separated the two germline ends. CDR1 and CDR2 (germline): MGHDK, SYGVNS. The CDR3 DNA sequence: TGTGCCAGCAGTGCCCGGGACACAATCTCCTACGAGCAGTACTTC. This gives the protein CASSARDTISYEQYF.

The V gene is TRBV7-2, the J gene TRBJ2-1; the match to TRBD2 covers 7 bases. The V segment lost 2 bases and the J segment 2 bases; nucleotides outside the gene matches: 3. The germline CDR1 and CDR2 sequences are SGHTA and FQGNSA. The CDR3 is 15 amino acids. The CDR3 loop reads CASSLRAGPYNEQFF. CDR3 in DNA: TGTGCCAGCAGCTTAAGAGCGGGGCCCTACAATGAGCAGTTCTTC.

The chain has TRBV19 and TRBJ2-1, with 15 nucleotides matching TRBD2. After removal of 3 bases from V and 6 bases from J, the junction contained 12 bases not matched to a gene. This CDR3 region has 19 residues. CDR1 and CDR2 (germline): LNHDA, SQIVND (reference sequence). DNA of the CDR3: TGTGCCAGTAGTATTTTGGGACTAGCGGGAGGTTCTAGGGGCAATGAGCAGTTCTTC. Translating gives CASSILGLAGGSRGNEQFF.

The chain has TRBV7-2 and TRBJ2-3, with 9 positions matching TRBD2. The V segment lost 4 bases and the J segment 1 base; nucleotides outside the gene matches: 3. CDR1 and CDR2 (germline): SGHTA, FQGNSA. The CDR3 loop spans 15 amino acids. CDR3: CASSSERGGTDTQYF. CDR3 DNA: TGTGCCAGCAGCTCTGAGCGGGGGGGCACAGATACGCAGTATTTT.

CDR3 loop: CASSLKAPANTGELFF. The CDR3 region has the DNA TGTGCCAGCAGCTTAAAAGCGCCAGCGAACACCGGGGAGCTGTTTTTT. J is TRBJ2-2 and V is TRBV7-2, with D unclear. The CDR3 runs to 16 residues. The germline gives CDR1 SGHTA, CDR2 FQGNSA. V lost 2 bases and J 0 bases, leaving 10 bases between the germline ends.

The chain links TRBV24-1 to TRBJ2-5; 7 bases are a match to TRBD2. Germline assignment: CDR1 KGHDR and CDR2 SFDVKD. The CDR3 runs 12 residues. J was trimmed by 4 bases and V by 6 bases; bases with no gene match: 1. DNA for the CDR3: TGTGCCACCAGTCCTAGCGGAGAGACCCAGTACTTC. Its protein product is CATSPSGETQYF.

This rearrangement joins TRBV5-4 to TRBJ1-1, with a tentative D call TRBD1 (6 bases). V gave up 0 bases and J gave up 5 bases, with 11 bases separating them. The germline V gene encodes CDR1 SGHNT and CDR2 YYREEE (reference sequence). This CDR3 has 14 amino acids. CDR3: CASSLGRGWTEAFF. The CDR3 DNA reads TGTGCCAGCAGCTTGGGCAGGGGTTGGACTGAAGCTTTCTTT.

The chain joins TRBV5-1 to TRBJ1-6; perhaps TRBD1 as D (5 bases). V was trimmed by 4 bases and J by 9 bases, leaving 23 bases between them. Per germline, CDR1 SGHRS and CDR2 YFSETQ. The CDR3 runs to 17 residues. CDR3 coding DNA: TGCGCCAGCAGCCTGGAGGCGACAGAGAGGTTGGGTTCACCCCTCCACTTT. Its protein is CASSLEATERLGSPLHF.

The genes are TRBV19 and TRBJ2-6; D remains unclear. V was shortened by 6 bases and J by 3 bases, with 9 bases between the two germline ends. This CDR3 has 14 residues. Germline V gene data show CDR1 as LNHDA and CDR2 as SQIVND (reference sequence). CDR3 protein: CASRRPGGANVLTF. In DNA form, the CDR3 reads TGTGCCAGTAGACGACCAGGTGGGGCCAACGTCCTGACTTTC.

The V gene is TRBV28, the J gene TRBJ1-1; D unclear. Germline V gene lookup returns CDR1 MDHEN and CDR2 SYDVKM. Trimming left V 2 bases short and J 10 bases short, with 11 bases between. The CDR3 has 12 residues. CDR3 bases: TGTGCCAGCAGTTTAAAAGGTCGGAGAGCTTTCTTT. It yields the protein CASSLKGRRAFF.

This clone was seen a few times. This chain connects TRBV4-1 to TRBJ2-7; D gene unclear. Germline V CDR1 and CDR2: MGHRA, YSYEKL. Trimming removed 3 bases from V and 0 bases from J, with 9 bases in between. CDR3 length: 14 amino acids. The CDR3 protein is CASSHPLYSYEQYF. The CDR3 coding sequence is TGCGCCAGCAGCCACCCTCTATACTCCTACGAGCAGTACTTC.

The V call is TRBV7-2, the J call TRBJ1-6, with TRBD1 matching over 8 bases. Germline CDR1 is SGHTA and CDR2 is FQGNSA. The CDR3 consists of 15 residues. J gave up 9 bases and V 2 bases, and 6 bases lay outside the gene matches. The CDR3 here is CASSLTGTGGSPLHF. The DNA of the CDR3 is TGTGCCAGCAGCTTAACCGGAACAGGGGGTTCACCCCTCCACTTT. The variable domain in full, with the rest retrieved from reference TRBV7-2 and TRBJ1-6, is GAGVSQSPSNKVTEKGKDVELRCDPISGHTALYWYRQSLGQGLEFLIYFQGNSAPDKSGLPSDRFSAERTGGSVSTLTIQRTQQEDSAVYLCASSLTGTGGSPLHFGNGTRLTVT.

The V and J genes are TRBV27 and TRBJ1-6; 7 positions agree with TRBD1. Unmatched junction bases numbered 4, after V lost 5 bases and J lost 9 bases. Germline V gene lookup returns CDR1 MNHEY and CDR2 SMNVEV (reference sequence). The CDR3 contains 13 residues. In DNA form, the CDR3 reads TGTGCCAGCAGTGGGACAGCACCTTCACCCCTCCACTTT. This translates into CASSGTAPSPLHF.

The chain has TRBV21-1 and TRBJ2-1; the D segment call TRBD1 is taken from the table without a DNA check. TRBV21-1 is a known pseudogene. This CDR3 is 14 amino acids long. The CDR3 DNA reads as TGTGCCAGCAGGGGGACAGCTTCCTACAATGAGCAGTTCTTC. The encoded protein is CASRGTASYNEQFF.

V is TRBV29-1 and J is TRBJ2-5; D possibly corresponds to TRBD2 (5 bases). The CDR3 is made up of 18 amino acids. Trimming took 4 bases from V and 2 from J, leaving 26 bases between them. Germline lookup yields CDR1 SQVTM and CDR2 ANQGSEA. The CDR3: CSVVGSPLGLQLQETQYF. The CDR3 DNA follows: TGCAGCGTTGTAGGGAGTCCACTCGGGCTACAACTACAAGAGACCCAGTACTTC.

This clone was recorded once. This rearrangement joins TRBV7-9 to TRBJ1-3; possibly TRBD1 for D (6 bases). Germline V CDR1 and CDR2: SEHNR, FQNEAQ (reference sequence). V shed 5 bases and J shed 0 bases, with 8 bases lying between them. The CDR3 is 14 amino acids. The CDR3 DNA reads as TGTGCCAGCAGCGGACAGAGCTCTGGAAACACCATATATTTT. This encodes CASSGQSSGNTIYF.

V and J are TRBV6-6 and TRBJ1-3, with D perhaps matching TRBD1 (6 bases). Germline loops: CDR1 MNHNY, CDR2 SVGAGI (reference sequence). Deletions cut 5 bases from V and 0 bases from J, with 17 bases between. The length of the CDR3 is 17 residues. Here the CDR3 DNA reads TGTGCCAGCAGTCGAGAAGGGACATCGGGCTCTGGAAACACCATATATTTT. It encodes CASSREGTSGSGNTIYF.